The 23 T cell receptor beta chains in this list originate from one sample, sequenced in a study of shared T cell receptors in the human thymus. This table comes from immunoSEQ multiplex PCR, and its TCRdb copy is limited to in-frame clones, with some not included. Of 650,000 to 950,000 clones in the sample, approximately 85% were seen once. This sample also appeared in a second study, on human thymus T cells.

The sequencing sample was made of thymocytes. These receptors all come from a girl less than two years old with a congenital heart defect.

The chain recombines TRBV5-1 with TRBJ2-7; no definite D call. This CDR3 has 14 residues. Looked up from germline, CDR1 is SGHRS and CDR2 is YFSETQ. Trimming stripped 0 bases from V and 0 bases from J, with 7 bases between. CDR3 sequence (DNA): TGCGCCAGCAGCTTGGTACGGTTCTCCTACGAGCAGTACTTC. Amino acid sequence: CASSLVRFSYEQYF.

The chain links TRBV4-1 to TRBJ1-2, with D perhaps matching TRBD1 (5 bases). The germline V gene has CDR1 MGHRA and CDR2 YSYEKL. V shed 0 bases and J shed 3 bases, with 23 bases lying between them. The CDR3 loop spans 19 amino acids. CDR3 sequence: CASSQEGLSRAGPHYGYTF. The DNA of the CDR3 is TGCGCCAGCAGCCAAGAGGGCTTGAGTAGGGCAGGGCCCCACTATGGCTACACCTTC.

V gene TRBV5-1 combines with J gene TRBJ2-5; TRBD1 matches 8 bases. Losses at the gene ends were 5 bases for V and 3 bases for J; bases not matched to a gene: 12. This CDR3 region has 16 residues. Germline values: CDR1 SGHRS, CDR2 YFSETQ. This chain's CDR3 is CASRQNGQGSKETQYF. The CDR3 coding sequence is TGCGCCAGCAGACAGAATGGACAGGGTTCCAAAGAGACCCAGTACTTC. The full variable domain, rest sourced from reference TRBV5-1 and TRBJ2-5, is KAGVTQTPRYLIKTRGQQVTLSCSPISGHRSVSWYQQTPGQGLQFLFEYFSETQRNKGNFPGRFSGRQFSNSRSEMNVSTLELGDSALYLCASRQNGQGSKETQYFGPGTRLLVL.

This rearrangement joins TRBV5-4 to TRBJ2-1, with 11 bases lining up with TRBD2. The V segment lost 0 bases and the J segment 6 bases; nucleotides outside the gene matches: 14. The CDR3 contains 19 residues. CDR1 and CDR2 (germline): SGHNT, YYREEE (reference sequence). The CDR3 DNA reads TGTGCCAGCAGCTTGGTAGCCCATATAGCGGGGGGGCCTAGCAATGAGCAGTTCTTC. Translating it yields CASSLVAHIAGGPSNEQFF.

CDR3 loop: CASSTTGGGREKLFF. The CDR3 DNA is TGTGCCAGTAGTACTACAGGGGGAGGAAGGGAAAAACTGTTTTTT. This rearrangement joins TRBV19 to TRBJ1-4, with 8 positions matching TRBD1. The length of the CDR3 is 15 residues. V lost 4 bases, J lost 8 bases, and 9 bases stayed unmatched. Germline CDR1 is LNHDA and CDR2 is SQIVND (reference sequence). The whole variable domain, remainder taken from reference TRBV19 and TRBJ1-4, is DGGITQSPKYLFRKEGQNVTLSCEQNLNHDAMYWYRQDPGQGLRLIYYSQIVNDFQKGDIAEGYSVSREKKESFPLTVTSAQKNPTAFYLCASSTTGGGREKLFFGSGTQLSVL.

The V and J genes are TRBV18 and TRBJ2-1; TRBD2 agrees at 9 bases. Germline V gives CDR1 KGHSH, CDR2 LQKENI. CDR3 length: 18 amino acids. V shed 4 bases and J 1 base; nucleotides not matched to a gene: 11. In DNA, the CDR3 is TGTGCCAGCTCACTCTGGGTTGGCGGGGGGGATTCCTACAATGAGCAGTTCTTC. Translating it yields CASSLWVGGGDSYNEQFF.

The chain couples TRBV9 to TRBJ2-3; 10 nucleotides match TRBD2. This CDR3 is built from 16 residues. Germline V gene data show CDR1 as SGDLS and CDR2 as YYNGEE. Trimming cost V 4 bases and J 2 bases; bases outside gene matches: 7. CDR3 protein: CASSPALAGATDTQYF. In nucleotides, the CDR3 is TGTGCCAGCAGCCCGGCCCTAGCGGGAGCCACAGATACGCAGTATTTT.

The J gene is TRBJ2-7, the V gene TRBV19, with 9 positions matching TRBD1. The CDR3 runs 17 residues. CDR1 and CDR2 (germline): LNHDA, SQIVND (reference sequence). With 5 bases clipped from V and 3 bases from J, the junction kept 14 bases outside the gene matches. The CDR3 coding sequence is TGTGCCAGTAGTCCCTACCCCGGGACAGGGATTTTCTACGAGCAGTACTTC. Translation gives CASSPYPGTGIFYEQYF. Full variable domain (remainder filled in from reference TRBV19 and TRBJ2-7): DGGITQSPKYLFRKEGQNVTLSCEQNLNHDAMYWYRQDPGQGLRLIYYSQIVNDFQKGDIAEGYSVSREKKESFPLTVTSAQKNPTAFYLCASSPYPGTGIFYEQYFGPGTRLTVT.

This clone was picked up one time. The chain couples TRBV9 to TRBJ2-4; the match to TRBD2 covers 7 bases. Germline loops: CDR1 SGDLS, CDR2 YYNGEE. The CDR3 extends over 18 amino acids. The ends lost 3 bases at V and 0 bases at J; junction bases unmatched: 12. CDR3 loop: CASSADRPGLLAKNIQYF. DNA of the CDR3: TGTGCCAGCAGCGCAGACAGACCGGGACTACTAGCCAAAAACATTCAGTACTTC.

Remarks on this clone: The same CDR3 also results from other DNA sequences found in this sample. The J gene is TRBJ2-5, the V gene TRBV6-5; the D is unclear. Germline V gene lookup returns CDR1 MNHEY and CDR2 SVGAGI. This CDR3 region has 12 residues. V was cut by 4 bases and J by 5 bases, with 8 bases left in between. CDR3 nucleotide sequence: TGTGCCAGCAGTTCTCTAGAGGAGACCCAGTACTTC. This encodes CASSSLEETQYF.

The chain joins TRBV18 to TRBJ2-2, with 9 bases matching TRBD1. This CDR3 contains 17 residues. CDR1 is KGHSH and CDR2 is LQKENI in the germline V gene. V shed 3 bases, J shed 5 bases, and the junction held 10 bases outside the gene matches. CDR3 sequence (DNA): TGTGCCAGCTCACCCCTGGGCGGACAGGGGAAGACCGGGGAGCTGTTTTTT. Its translation is CASSPLGGQGKTGELFF.

The genes are TRBV6-5 and TRBJ1-2; maybe TRBD1 (5 bases). The CDR3 consists of 13 residues. Trimming removed 6 bases at V and 4 bases at J, with 12 bases between. In germline, CDR1 is MNHEY, CDR2 SVGAGI. CDR3 sequence (DNA): TGTGCCAGCAGACAGACAGCGTCCTATGGCTACACCTTC. As protein: CASRQTASYGYTF.

The chain combines TRBV19 with TRBJ2-1; 8 positions match TRBD2. This CDR3 contains 15 residues. Germline V CDR1 and CDR2: LNHDA, SQIVND (reference sequence). The ends lost 8 bases at V and 4 bases at J; junction bases unmatched: 10. CDR3 nucleotide sequence: TGTGCCAGTCGGGGGGGCGGGGGCCTTTACAATGAGCAGTTCTTC. Its protein is CASRGGGGLYNEQFF.

CDR3 DNA sequence: TGTGCCAGCAGTGACACGAAGAACAGGGGAGGCAACTATGGCTACACCTTC. Its protein is CASSDTKNRGGNYGYTF. This chain joins TRBV6-4 and TRBJ1-2; 7 bases are a match to TRBD1. Germline V gene sequence: CDR1 MRHNA, CDR2 SNTAGT. The CDR3 has 17 amino acids. J was trimmed by 2 bases and V by 2 bases; bases with no gene match: 11.

J is TRBJ2-7 and V is TRBV5-4, with TRBD1 identical over 7 bases. Germline assignment: CDR1 SGHNT and CDR2 YYREEE (reference sequence). With V trimmed by 3 bases and J by 0 bases, 15 bases remained unmatched. The CDR3 has 18 residues. The CDR3 DNA sequence: TGTGCCAGCAGCTCAATTATACCCGGGACAGAGAGCTCCTACGAGCAGTACTTC. This sequence encodes CASSSIIPGTESSYEQYF.

The chain carries TRBV6-4 and TRBJ2-3; D might be TRBD1 (6 bases). This CDR3 is built from 17 residues. Between the trimmed V and J ends, which lost 2 bases and 0 bases, there was a span of 15 bases. In germline, CDR1 is MRHNA, CDR2 SNTAGT. The CDR3 bases are TGTGCCAGCAGTGACACACAGGGAAATGGTAGCACAGATACGCAGTATTTT. This sequence encodes CASSDTQGNGSTDTQYF.

The rearrangement joins TRBV29-1 to TRBJ2-1; D perhaps matches TRBD2 (5 bases). Trimming pared 5 bases from V and 2 bases from J, leaving 10 bases between. Looked up from germline, CDR1 is SQVTM and CDR2 is ANQGSEA. This CDR3 has 13 residues. CDR3 sequence reads: CSVRGIAYNEQFF. In DNA, the CDR3 is TGCAGCGTTCGGGGTATAGCCTACAATGAGCAGTTCTTC.

This clone was counted a single time. The chain uses TRBV7-2 and TRBJ2-3; possible D gene TRBD2, 6 bases. This CDR3 has 15 residues. Germline CDR1 and CDR2: SGHTA and FQGNSA. The V gene lost 5 bases and the J gene lost 5 bases, with 17 bases spanning the gap. CDR3: CASSAGITWGDTQYF. The CDR3 region has the DNA TGTGCCAGCAGCGCGGGGATCACCTGGGGAGATACGCAGTATTTT.

This clone was counted a single time. This chain connects TRBV15 to TRBJ1-1; D call uncertain. With 3 bases removed from V and 3 bases from J, the gap between germline ends came to 14 bases. Germline-derived CDR1 and CDR2 are LNHNV and YYDKDF (reference sequence). This CDR3 is 15 amino acids long. The CDR3 DNA reads as TGTGCCACCAGCAGCGCTCAGGTCGGGGACACTGAAGCTTTCTTT. This sequence encodes CATSSAQVGDTEAFF.

The chain has TRBV6-6 and TRBJ2-7; D perhaps matches TRBD2 (5 bases). The V end was cut by 6 bases, the J end by 0 bases, with 12 bases between. CDR1 is MNHNY and CDR2 is SVGAGI in the germline V gene (reference sequence). CDR3 length: 14 residues. CDR3: CASRRGLISYEQYF. CDR3 in DNA: TGTGCCAGCAGGAGAGGACTGATCTCCTACGAGCAGTACTTC.

The gene calls are TRBV27 and TRBJ1-1, with 10 bases fitting TRBD1. Germline CDR1 and CDR2: MNHEY and SMNVEV (reference sequence). This CDR3 has 18 residues. Germline trimming cut 4 bases from V and 0 bases from J; bases unmatched to any gene: 11. The CDR3 DNA sequence: TGTGCCAGCAGTTCCACCCGGGACAGGGGTATTTTGAACACTGAAGCTTTCTTT. This sequence encodes CASSSTRDRGILNTEAFF.

The chain recombines TRBV6-5 with TRBJ1-1, with D maybe TRBD1 (5 bases). Trimming removed 0 bases from V and 4 bases from J, with 15 bases in between. The CDR3 contains 16 residues. CDR1 MNHEY and CDR2 SVGAGI come from the germline V gene. CDR3: CASSYSEDKVGTEAFF. CDR3 sequence (DNA): TGTGCCAGCAGTTACTCTGAGGACAAGGTTGGCACTGAAGCTTTCTTT.

This chain uses TRBV10-2 with TRBJ2-1; 12 nucleotides match TRBD2. With V trimmed by 7 bases and J by 7 bases, 8 bases remained unmatched. The length of the CDR3 is 15 residues. The germline V gene has CDR1 WSHSY and CDR2 SAAADI. The CDR3 is CASTLLAGGGNEQFF. CDR3 in DNA: TGCGCCAGCACGTTACTAGCGGGGGGTGGAAATGAGCAGTTCTTC.